This TCR beta chain was obtained from a study of cytomegalovirus exposure and HLA in healthy donors. Study-level points and caveats: With later analysis, a missense DCLRE1C variant became linked to TCR beta V- and J-gene trimming.

Both 60 Vbeta primers and 13 Jbeta primers went into the PCR. The data were produced by immunoSEQ multiplex PCR, yet TCRdb's version contains in-frame clones alone and is incomplete. This table lists over 100,000 clones. About this clone: Its cognate antigen is unknown.

Sequenced material: PBMCs. The receptor was derived from a man aged 18 to 30 in good health and CMV-seronegative.

The chain's CDR3 is CATAGLGGVGSNQPQHF. Here the CDR3 DNA reads TGTGCCACCGCCGGATTGGGGGGGGTAGGTAGCAATCAGCCCCAGCATTTT. The chain uses TRBV7-9 and TRBJ1-5; D is perhaps TRBD1 (5 bases). Germline CDR1 SEHNR, CDR2 FQNEAQ (reference sequence). V was shortened by 10 bases and J by 0 bases, with 22 bases between the two germline ends. CDR3 length: 17 residues.